This TCR beta chain was found in a study of T cells in narcolepsy. At the level of the study: Donors had narcolepsy type 1 or type 2, or were healthy controls. Study-wide results and limits: Autoreactive HCRT-specific and TRIB2-specific clonotypes were marked in same-patient CSF-versus-blood CD4+ comparisons.

A word on this clone: The antigen is not known.

V shed 0 bases, J shed 4 bases, and the junction held 7 bases outside the gene matches. The CDR3 is 18 amino acids. The germline CDR1 and CDR2 sequences are SGHVS and FQNEAQ. TCRdb's table, derived via immunoSEQ multiplex PCR, lists solely in-frame clones and lacks some. The table lists about 33,000 clones, about nine tenths of them singletons. This sequence was found in a human donor with narcolepsy. V usage is TRBV7-8 and J usage is TRBJ1-5; 12 positions match TRBD1. Sequences were obtained from CD45RA- memory CD4+ T cells from PBMCs. CDR3 residues: CASSLAPRDRGRNQPQHF. CDR3 bases: TGTGCCAGCAGCTTAGCCCCCCGGGACAGGGGGCGAAATCAGCCCCAGCATTTT.